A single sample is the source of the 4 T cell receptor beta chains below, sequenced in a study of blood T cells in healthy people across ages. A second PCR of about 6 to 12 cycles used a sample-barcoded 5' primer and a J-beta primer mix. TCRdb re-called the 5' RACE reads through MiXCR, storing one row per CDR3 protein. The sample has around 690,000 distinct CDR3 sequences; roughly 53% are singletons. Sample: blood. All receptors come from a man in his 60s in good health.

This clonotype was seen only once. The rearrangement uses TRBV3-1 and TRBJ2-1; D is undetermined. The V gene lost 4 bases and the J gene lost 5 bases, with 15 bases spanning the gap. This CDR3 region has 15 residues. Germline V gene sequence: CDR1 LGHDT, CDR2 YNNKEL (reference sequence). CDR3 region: CASSRRVAVNNEQFF. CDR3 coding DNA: TGTGCCAGCAGCCGACGGGTGGCAGTGAACAATGAGCAGTTCTTC.

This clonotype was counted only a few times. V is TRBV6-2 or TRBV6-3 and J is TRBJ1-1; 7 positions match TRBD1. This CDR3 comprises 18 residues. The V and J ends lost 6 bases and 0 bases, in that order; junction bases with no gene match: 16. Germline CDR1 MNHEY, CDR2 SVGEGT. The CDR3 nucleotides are TGTGCCAGCAGCCCGAGGAACAGGGGACCCGCTTTGAACACTGAAGCTTTCTTT. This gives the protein CASSPRNRGPALNTEAFF.

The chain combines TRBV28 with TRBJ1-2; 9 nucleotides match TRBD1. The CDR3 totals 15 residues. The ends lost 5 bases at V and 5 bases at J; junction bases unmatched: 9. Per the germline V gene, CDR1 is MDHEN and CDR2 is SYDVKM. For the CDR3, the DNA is TGTGCCAGCAGTACGGGACAGGGTCAAAGATATGGCTACACCTTC. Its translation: CASSTGQGQRYGYTF.

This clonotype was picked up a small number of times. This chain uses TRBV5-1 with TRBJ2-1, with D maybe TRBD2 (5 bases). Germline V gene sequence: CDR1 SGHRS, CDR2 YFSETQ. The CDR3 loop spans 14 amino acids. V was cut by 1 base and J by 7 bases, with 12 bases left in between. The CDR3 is CASSLIGPGNEQFF. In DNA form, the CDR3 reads TGCGCCAGCAGCTTGATCGGCCCGGGGAATGAGCAGTTCTTC.